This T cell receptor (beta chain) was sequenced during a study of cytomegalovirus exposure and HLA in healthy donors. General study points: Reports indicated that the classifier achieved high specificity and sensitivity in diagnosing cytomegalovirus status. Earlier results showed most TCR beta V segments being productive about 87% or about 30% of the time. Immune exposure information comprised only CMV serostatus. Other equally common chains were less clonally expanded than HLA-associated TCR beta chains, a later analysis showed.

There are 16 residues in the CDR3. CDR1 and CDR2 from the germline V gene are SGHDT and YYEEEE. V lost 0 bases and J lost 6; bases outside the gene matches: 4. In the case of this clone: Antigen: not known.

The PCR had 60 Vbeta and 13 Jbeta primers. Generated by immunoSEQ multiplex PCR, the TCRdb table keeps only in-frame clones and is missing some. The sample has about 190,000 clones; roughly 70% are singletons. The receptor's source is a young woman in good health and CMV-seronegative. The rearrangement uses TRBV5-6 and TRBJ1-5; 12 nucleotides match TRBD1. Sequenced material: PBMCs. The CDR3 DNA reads TGTGCCAGCAGCTTGGGGGACAGGGGGCGTTTTCAGCCCCAGCATTTT. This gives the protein CASSLGDRGRFQPQHF.